This T cell receptor (beta chain) stems from a study of CD8+ T cells in alopecia areata. Study-level findings and limits: Clonality in the scalp and expanded CD8+ clones ranked among the top 100 were significantly decreased by tofacitinib. It was observed that many expanded lesional clones persisted in scalp and blood during tofacitinib.

RNA extraction was followed by reverse transcription into cDNA, which acted as the sequencing template. Here immunoSEQ multiplex PCR was the method, and the copy in TCRdb shows in-frame clones only, minus some. The table lists 100,000 to 140,000 clones, 84% of them singletons. Treatment: oral pan-JAK inhibitor, 5-10 mg twice daily. Cell sorting on a FACSAria was used to separate CD4+ and CD8+ T cells from the PBMCs. As for this clone: The antigen remains unidentified.

J was trimmed by 3 bases and V by 6 bases; bases with no gene match: 13. The CDR3 is 16 residues long. Per germline, CDR1 SQVTM and CDR2 ANQGSEA. This chain links TRBV29-1 with TRBJ2-2, with 7 bases matching TRBD1. This clonotype was sampled from a human donor with alopecia areata. The sample was CD8+ T cells sorted from blood, taken at week 24, from a patient treated with tofacitinib. The CDR3: CSVSPKGTAHTGELFF. CDR3 in DNA: TGCAGCGTATCACCAAAAGGGACAGCCCACACCGGGGAGCTGTTTTTT.